This T cell receptor beta chain was recovered during a study of cytomegalovirus exposure and HLA in healthy donors. PCR used 60 Vbeta primers and 13 Jbeta primers. Clones were sequenced by immunoSEQ multiplex PCR, and TCRdb holds only the in-frame ones, with some missing. The sample has around 91,000 clones; around four fifths are singletons. Trimming stripped 1 base from V and 7 bases from J, with 14 bases between. The CDR3 spans 15 residues. Per the germline V gene, CDR1 is SEHNR and CDR2 is FQNEAQ (reference sequence). Sample: PBMCs. This chain links TRBV7-9 with TRBJ1-5; tentatively, D is TRBD1 (6 bases). This TCR derives from a male donor in good health and CMV-seropositive. Written as DNA, the CDR3 is TGTGCCAGCAGCTTAGGGGCAGGGGTCGGGCAGCCCCAGCATTTT. This codes for CASSLGAGVGQPQHF.